This T cell receptor beta chain was documented in a study of early T cells in non-severe SARS-CoV-2 infection. Overall study context: Investigators sequenced bulk RNA drawn from unsorted whole blood, and chains remained unpaired. Study-wide points: Clonotype matching in VDJdb favored anti-spike CD8 responses and did not capture private and CD4 specificities.

CDR1 and CDR2 (germline): DFQATT, SNEGSKA (reference sequence). The CDR3 is made up of 12 amino acids. V was shortened by 7 bases and J by 4 bases, with 11 bases between the two germline ends. In the library, individual cDNA molecules carried attached unique molecular identifiers. Using its own MiXCR run on the 5' RACE reads, TCRdb lists one record per CDR3 protein. This table holds fewer than 60,000 distinct CDR3 sequences, more than 9.5% found once. In its sample, this clonotype was seen many times. Its antigen is unidentified. The sequence was collected from an adult who was a healthcare worker with PCR-confirmed SARS-CoV-2 infection or an uninfected control (not recorded which). This chain links TRBV20-1 with TRBJ1-5; D is unresolved. Sequencing input: whole blood. The CDR3 DNA reads as TGCAGTGGGAGCTACGGGAATCAGCCCCAGCATTTT. Its protein is CSGSYGNQPQHF.